A few counts support the clone carrying this TCR beta chain. Its antigen is still unknown. Germline assignment: CDR1 LGHDT and CDR2 YNNKEL (reference sequence). The CDR3 totals 14 residues. Trimming stripped 6 bases from V and 1 base from J, with 12 bases between. The data derive from a study of T cells after yellow fever vaccination. On the study more broadly: Libraries from low-cell-number fractions were prepared with the SMART-Seq v4 Ultra Low Input RNA kit. General study points: Few clonotypes appeared in both CD4 and CD8 compartments. Once the booster was given, most primary-vaccination clones reappeared, at about 97% for CD4 and roughly 90% for CD8.

Production of TCR cDNA was by 5'RACE template switching, which also added a universal primer site and UMIs. TCRdb recomputed calls from the 5' RACE reads with MiXCR, one row per CDR3 protein. The repertoire includes about 320,000 distinct CDR3 sequences, roughly 10% of them detected once, and roughly 3% sits in the top ten. The sample here was CD4+ T cells sorted from PBMCs, taken 45 days after the yellow fever booster vaccination. The origin of this receptor is a young man who received the YFV17D yellow fever vaccine. The V gene is TRBV3-1, the J gene TRBJ1-2; the D gene is possibly TRBD1 (6 bases). This CDR3 is CASSRTGINYGYTF. DNA of the CDR3: TGTGCCAGCAGTCGCACAGGGATTAACTATGGCTACACCTTC.